This TCR beta chain was retrieved from a study of response to subunit inactivated influenza vaccine (dated by TCRdb to between 2017 and 2018). Describing the broader study: To follow how T cells responded to a trivalent subunit inactivated influenza vaccine, the researchers relied on deep quantitative profiling of the T cell receptor repertoire.

Library construction relied on RT-PCR. Sequencer: Illumina HiSeq 2500. Using fastp at Q25 and MiXCR, TCRdb reprocessed the public reads and kept productive beta chains. CDR3 protein duplicates are merged, each entry listing the most common genes and DNA. In this sample the table shows 550,000 to 650,000 distinct CDR3 sequences, approximately 12% of which occur a single time. Around 9.6% of the sample goes to the ten largest clones. Summary of the overall study and its limitations: The authors suggested that each seasonal influenza vaccination may recruit only a limited number of new T cells.

This clonotype was detected a few times. The clone's antigen remains unknown. No base-level quality is on record; no much larger clone is a single base apart. V and J are trimmed by 6 bases and 0 bases, and the gene matches miss 9 bases of the junction. CDR1 and CDR2 (MNHEY, SMNVEV) derive from the germline V gene (reference sequence). The CDR3, from cysteine to phenylalanine, totals 16 residues. The read is trimmed to its CDR3 DNA, 48 bases read in frame from base 1. The input for sequencing was PBMCs from blood, taken on the day of vaccination. The TCR originated in a man aged 45 to 65 who received an inactivated influenza vaccine. Donor details come from another sample of the same person, matched by shared clones. The V and J genes are TRBV27 and TRBJ2-3; 7 bases in between match TRBD1. The CDR3 reads CASSWTGGFSTDTQYF. The bases read TGTGCCAGCAGCTGGACAGGCGGATTCAGCACAGATACGCAGTATTTT.